The T cell receptor beta chain under discussion was sequenced for a study of control samples from healthy donors and cancer patients (TCRdb year 2020). Comments on this clone: The clone's antigen remains unknown. The record has no base qualities; no much larger clone is one base away.

Library generation was performed with the immunoSEQ multiplex PCR assay. Held by TCRdb, this immuneACCESS table contains in-frame sequences only and omits some clones. Under half of the omission traces to an unresolved V gene where checked; the cause of the rest is unknown. This sample holds some 200,000 clones; about 93% were observed only once. The top ten hold more than 1.4% of the sample. Sequenced input: blood. The clonotype originates from a man between 18 and 29 years old in good health.

The encoded CDR3 is CASSEYGGTGSEKAFF. In nucleotide form, the sequence is TGTGCCAGCAGTGAATACGGGGGGACAGGGTCGGAAAAAGCTTTCTTT. The rearranged chain carries TRBV6-1 and TRBJ1-1; 9 bases in the middle match TRBD1. V is trimmed back by 2 bases and J by 9 bases, and the junction contains 13 bases that no gene match accounts for. The CDR1 and CDR2 encoded by the germline V gene are MNHNS and SASEGT. The CDR3, cysteine through phenylalanine, is 16 amino acids long. Only the CDR3 part of the read is kept: 48 bases, read in frame from the first base.